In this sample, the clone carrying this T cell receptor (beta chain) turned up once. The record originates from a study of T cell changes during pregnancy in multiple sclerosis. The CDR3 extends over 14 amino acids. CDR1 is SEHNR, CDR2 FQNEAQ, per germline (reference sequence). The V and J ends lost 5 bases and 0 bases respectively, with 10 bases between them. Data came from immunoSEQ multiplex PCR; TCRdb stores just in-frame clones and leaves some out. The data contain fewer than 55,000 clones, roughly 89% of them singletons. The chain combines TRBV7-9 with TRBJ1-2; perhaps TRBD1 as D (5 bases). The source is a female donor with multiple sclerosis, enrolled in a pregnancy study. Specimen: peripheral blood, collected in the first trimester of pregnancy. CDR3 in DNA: TGTGCCAGCAGCATGGACAATCCTAACTATGGCTACACCTTC. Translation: CASSMDNPNYGYTF.